These 21 T cell receptor beta chains were sequenced from one sample in a study of T-cell reconstitution after alpha-beta-depleted transplantation in children. Unique molecular identifiers were built into the TCRbeta library. A single record per CDR3 protein comes from TCRdb applying MiXCR to the PCR reads. The sample holds hundreds of thousands of distinct CDR3 sequences; 10% to 15% are singletons and the top ten take about 2.2%. The sequencing here drew on PBMCs, mostly from graft donor cells, taken 360 days after TCRalphabeta/CD19-depleted stem cell transplant. The receptors come from a male patient younger than 18 who had a stem cell transplant for acute myeloid leukemia, so the T cells may come from the graft donor.

This clonotype was recorded many times. The gene calls are TRBV5-1 and TRBJ1-2, with D unresolved. The CDR3 has 15 amino acids. In germline, CDR1 is SGHRS, CDR2 YFSETQ. The V and J ends lost 0 bases and 3 bases respectively, with 12 bases between them. CDR3 protein: CASSLGKQEHYGYTF. For the CDR3, the DNA is TGCGCCAGCAGCTTGGGGAAGCAGGAACACTATGGCTACACCTTC.

This rearrangement joins TRBV27 to TRBJ2-3; TRBD2 agrees at 8 bases. V gave up 4 bases and J gave up 9 bases; unmatched junction bases: 6. Germline V gene sequence: CDR1 MNHEY, CDR2 SMNVEV (reference sequence). This CDR3 has 13 residues. The CDR3 nucleotides are TGTGCCAGCAGTTCGACCGGGGGGGGCACGCAGTATTTT. Encoded protein: CASSSTGGGTQYF.

This clonotype was recorded once. A much larger clone differs by one base, so this may be a read error. The rearrangement uses TRBV12-3 or TRBV12-4 and TRBJ2-1, with 7 bases lining up with TRBD2. There are 14 residues in the CDR3. The CDR3 DNA sequence: TGTGCCAGCAGTTTTAGCGGGTACCCTAATGGGCAGTTCTTC. Its translation is CASSFSGYPNGQFF.

This clonotype has just a few counts. The chain links TRBV20-1 to TRBJ2-7; D gene uncertain. The germline gives CDR1 DFQATT, CDR2 SNEGSKA (reference sequence). V shed 0 bases and J shed 2 bases, with 11 bases lying between them. This CDR3 is 14 amino acids long. CDR3 sequence reads: CSAREGRSAYEQYF. In nucleotides, the CDR3 is TGCAGTGCTAGAGAAGGCAGGTCGGCCTACGAGCAGTACTTC.

The sample holds many counts of this clonotype. The rearrangement joins TRBV5-6 to TRBJ2-3, with 9 bases matching TRBD2. This CDR3 comprises 15 residues. Trimming cost V 4 bases and J 1 base; bases outside gene matches: 4. Germline V CDR1 and CDR2: SGHDT, YYEEEE. The CDR3 loop is CASSLRTSGTDTQYF. The CDR3 bases are TGTGCCAGCAGCCTCCGGACTAGCGGCACAGATACGCAGTATTTT.

This clonotype was observed a few times. The gene calls are TRBV6-2 or TRBV6-3 and TRBJ2-1; D not resolved. CDR1 is MNHEY and CDR2 is SVGEGT in the germline V gene. The germline V and J ends were trimmed by 1 base and 12 bases, with 7 bases remaining between them. This CDR3 is built from 11 residues. The CDR3 loop reads CASSYLGGQFF. The CDR3 region has the DNA TGTGCCAGCAGTTACTTAGGCGGGCAGTTCTTC.

In its sample, this clonotype was seen a few times. The chain employs TRBV7-9 and TRBJ1-4, with D perhaps matching TRBD1 (5 bases). In germline, CDR1 is SEHNR, CDR2 FQNEAQ (reference sequence). Trimming stripped 4 bases from V and 7 bases from J, with 13 bases between. There are 14 residues in the CDR3. CDR3 nucleotides: TGTGCCAGCAGCTCATGGGGGATCGTTGAAAAACTGTTTTTT. Translation gives CASSSWGIVEKLFF.

In its sample, this clonotype was seen a few times. The CDR3 here is CASSQDLRLAGTGELFF. CDR3 in DNA: TGTGCCAGCAGCCAAGATCTGAGGCTAGCGGGAACGGGGGAGCTGTTTTTT. The gene calls are TRBV14 and TRBJ2-2; 9 bases line up with TRBD2. In germline, CDR1 is SGHDN, CDR2 FVKESK. The CDR3 has 17 residues. Trimming at V came to 0 bases and at J to 8 bases, leaving 10 bases not matched to a gene.

The V call is TRBV18, the J call TRBJ2-5; D gene ambiguous. Germline CDR1 reads KGHSH; CDR2 reads LQKENI. The ends were cut back, 0 bases at V and 4 bases at J, with 9 bases in the middle. CDR3 length: 14 residues. CDR3 amino acids: CASSPPNNRETQYF. In DNA, the CDR3 is TGTGCCAGCTCACCACCGAATAATCGAGAGACCCAGTACTTC.

Many counts were recorded for this clonotype. V usage is TRBV29-1 and J usage is TRBJ2-7; 7 bases fit TRBD2. Germline CDR1 SQVTM, CDR2 ANQGSEA. The CDR3 has 13 residues. V was clipped by 4 bases and J by 0 bases; unmatched bases: 3. CDR3 protein: CSVGGGSSYEQYF. In nucleotides, the CDR3 is TGCAGCGTTGGAGGCGGGAGCTCCTACGAGCAGTACTTC.

This clonotype was observed once. The V and J genes are TRBV18 and TRBJ2-7; no firm D call. Per germline, CDR1 KGHSH and CDR2 LQKENI. The CDR3 is made up of 13 amino acids. With 6 bases removed from V and 1 base from J, the gap between germline ends came to 10 bases. CDR3 sequence reads: CASSHTGSYEQYF. As DNA, the CDR3 is TGTGCCAGCTCCCATACTGGGTCCTACGAGCAGTACTTC.

The chain combines TRBV29-1 with TRBJ2-5; possible D gene TRBD1, 5 bases. The CDR3 totals 11 residues. Trimming removed 3 bases from V and 9 bases from J, with 11 bases in between. CDR1 and CDR2 from the germline V gene are SQVTM and ANQGSEA. The chain's CDR3 is CSVEITGPQYF. The CDR3 DNA follows: TGCAGCGTTGAGATTACAGGCCCCCAGTACTTC.

As for this clonotype: Just one base apart from a much larger clone, this may be a read error. The CDR3 region is CVSSLGQRGNTGELFF. DNA of the CDR3: TGTGTCAGCAGCTTAGGGCAAAGGGGGAACACCGGGGAGCTGTTTTTT. The chain recombines TRBV7-6 with TRBJ2-2; tentatively, D is TRBD1 (5 bases). Germline V lookup: CDR1 SGHVS, CDR2 FNYEAQ. This CDR3 comprises 16 residues. Full variable domain (remainder filled in from reference TRBV7-6 and TRBJ2-2): GAGVSQSPRYKVTKRGQDVALRCDPISGHVSLYWYRQALGQGPEFLTYFNYEAQQDKSGLPNDRFSAERPEGSISTLTIQRTEQRDSAMYRCVSSLGQRGNTGELFFGEGSRLTVL.

The chain employs TRBV6-1 and TRBJ1-5; no firm D call. Germline V gene sequence: CDR1 MNHNS, CDR2 SASEGT. V dropped 4 bases and J dropped 4 bases, with 14 bases sitting between them. This CDR3 contains 15 residues. CDR3 sequence (DNA): TGTGCCAGCAGTGGGCAGTTTGGTCTAAATCAGCCCCAGCATTTT. Protein product: CASSGQFGLNQPQHF.

A few counts support this clonotype. The chain is built from TRBV7-8 and TRBJ2-3, with D possibly being TRBD1 (5 bases). Trimming left V 3 bases short and J 8 bases short, with 9 bases between. Germline assignment: CDR1 SGHVS and CDR2 FQNEAQ. The length of the CDR3 is 12 residues. In DNA form, the CDR3 reads TGTGCCAGCAGCTTCAGGGAAGCTACGCAGTATTTT. It translates to CASSFREATQYF.

This chain uses TRBV12-3 or TRBV12-4 with TRBJ2-3, with 8 bases aligning to TRBD1. The CDR3 runs 17 residues. V lost 7 bases to trimming and J lost 0 bases; unmatched junction nucleotides: 12. CDR3: CASTPLDRGRSTDTQYF. The CDR3 nucleotides are TGTGCCAGCACCCCATTAGACAGGGGCCGAAGCACAGATACGCAGTATTTT.

The J gene is TRBJ2-7, the V gene TRBV7-2, with 12 nucleotides matching TRBD2. The germline gives CDR1 SGHTA, CDR2 FQGNSA. CDR3 length: 15 amino acids. Unmatched junction bases numbered 2, after V lost 3 bases and J lost 2 bases. CDR3 DNA: TGTGCCAGCAGCTTGACTAGCGGGGGAACCTACGAGCAGTACTTC. Amino acid sequence: CASSLTSGGTYEQYF.

The chain uses TRBV11-2 and TRBJ1-1; TRBD1 matches 7 bases. The J segment lost 7 bases and the V segment lost 5 bases, leaving 4 bases of the junction unmatched. The CDR3 loop spans 12 amino acids. CDR1 is SGHAT, CDR2 FQNNGV, per germline. The CDR3 region has the DNA TGTGCCAGCAGCGTCCGGGACAGTGAAGCTTTCTTT. It yields the protein CASSVRDSEAFF.

The gene calls are TRBV13 and TRBJ2-3; D remains unclear. The CDR3 totals 17 residues. The V end was cut by 3 bases, the J end by 0 bases, with 16 bases between. Germline CDR1 PRHDT, CDR2 FYEKMQ (reference sequence). This chain's CDR3 is CASSFPQRISSTDTQYF. CDR3 DNA sequence: TGTGCCAGCAGCTTTCCTCAGCGAATATCTAGCACAGATACGCAGTATTTT. Using reference TRBV13 and TRBJ2-3 for the parts outside the CDR3, the full variable domain is AAGVIQSPRHLIKEKRETATLKCYPIPRHDTVYWYQQGPGQDPQFLISFYEKMQSDKGSIPDRFSAQQFSDYHSELNMSSLELGDSALYFCASSFPQRISSTDTQYFGPGTRLTVL.

This clonotype occurred many times. The gene calls are TRBV7-2 and TRBJ2-3; D not certain. The CDR3 runs 15 residues. Per the germline V gene, CDR1 is SGHTA and CDR2 is FQGNSA. The germline V and J ends were trimmed by 1 base and 6 bases, with 14 bases remaining between them. CDR3 protein: CASSLDLGQIDTQYF. The CDR3 nucleotides read TGTGCCAGCAGCTTAGACTTGGGCCAAATTGATACGCAGTATTTT.

This chain uses TRBV20-1 with TRBJ2-5; 9 bases are a match to TRBD1. The CDR3 consists of 17 residues. V was pared by 0 bases and J by 0 bases, with 8 bases of the junction left unmatched. Germline V lookup: CDR1 DFQATT, CDR2 SNEGSKA (reference sequence). The DNA for the CDR3 is TGCAGTGCTAGAGAAGGGACAGGGTCGGCATACCAAGAGACCCAGTACTTC. It specifies CSAREGTGSAYQETQYF.